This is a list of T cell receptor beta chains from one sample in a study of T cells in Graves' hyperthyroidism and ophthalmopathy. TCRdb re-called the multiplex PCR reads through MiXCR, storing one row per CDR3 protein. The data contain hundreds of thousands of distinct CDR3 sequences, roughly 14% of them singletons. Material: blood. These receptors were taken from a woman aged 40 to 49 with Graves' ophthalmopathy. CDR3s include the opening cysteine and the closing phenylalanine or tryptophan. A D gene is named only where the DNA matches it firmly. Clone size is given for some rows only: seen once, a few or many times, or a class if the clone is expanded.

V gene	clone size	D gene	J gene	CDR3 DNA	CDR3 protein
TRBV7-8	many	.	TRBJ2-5	TGTGCCAGCAGCTCCAAACCCAAAGAGACCCAGTACTTC	CASSSKPKETQYF
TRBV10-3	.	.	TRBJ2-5	TGTGCCATCAGTGAGTCCAGGCATCCCGGGGCGTACCAAGAGACCCAGTACTTC	CAISESRHPGAYQETQYF
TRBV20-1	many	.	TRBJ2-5	TGCAGTGCTAGAGGACACCTACAAGAGACCCAGTACTTC	CSARGHLQETQYF
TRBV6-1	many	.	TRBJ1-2	TGTGCCAGCAGTGTGGGACATGGGTATGGCTACACCTTC	CASSVGHGYGYTF
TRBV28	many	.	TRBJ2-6	TGTGCCAGCAGCTCTGGACTATCTGGGGCCAACGTCCTGACTTTC	CASSSGLSGANVLTF
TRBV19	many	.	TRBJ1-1	TGTGCCAGTAGTATCGAAAGGGGCACTGAAGCTTTCTTT	CASSIERGTEAFF
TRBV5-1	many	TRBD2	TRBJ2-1	TGCGCCAGCAGCTTGGGGGGGGGAGCCGTACAGCAGTTCTTC	CASSLGGGAVQQFF
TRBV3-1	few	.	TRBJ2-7	TGTGCCAGCAGCCAAGAGATAGTAAGTAGCTCCTACGAGCAGTACTTC	CASSQEIVSSSYEQYF
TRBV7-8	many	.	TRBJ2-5	TGTGCCAGCAGGCCGACAGTGCAAGAGACCCAGTACTTC	CASRPTVQETQYF
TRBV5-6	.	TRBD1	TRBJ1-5	TGTGCCAGCAGCGCTGTAGGGGGCGCGGAGCAGCCCCAGCATTTT	CASSAVGGAEQPQHF
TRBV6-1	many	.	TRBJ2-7	TGTGCCGCAGGTCGGACCTCGGAGTACGAGCAGTACTTC	CAAGRTSEYEQYF
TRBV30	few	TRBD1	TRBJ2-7	TGTGCCTGGAGATCGGGACAGGGACCCTACGAGCAGTACTTC	CAWRSGQGPYEQYF
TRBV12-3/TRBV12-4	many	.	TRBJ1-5	TGTGCCAGCAGTTTAGCCGGGGGAGCAAATCAGCCCCAGCATTTT	CASSLAGGANQPQHF
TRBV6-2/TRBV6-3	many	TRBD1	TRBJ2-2	TGTGCCAGCAATCCCGGTGGACAGGCGAACACCGGGGAGCTGTTTTTT	CASNPGGQANTGELFF
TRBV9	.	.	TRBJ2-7	TGTGCCAGCAGCGTAGAAGAGTCCTACGAGCAGTACTTC	CASSVEESYEQYF
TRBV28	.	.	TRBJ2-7	TGTGCCAGCAGTTTAGACAGTAACGAGCAGTACTTC	CASSLDSNEQYF
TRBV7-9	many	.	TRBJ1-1	TGTGCCAGCAGCTTAGGGGTAGGAATGAACACTGAAGCTTTCTTT	CASSLGVGMNTEAFF
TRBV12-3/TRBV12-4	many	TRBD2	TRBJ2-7	TGTGCCAGCAGGTGGACTAGCGGGAACTACGAGCAGTACTTC	CASRWTSGNYEQYF
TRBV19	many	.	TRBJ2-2	TGTGCCAGTAGATCCGGATACACGAACACCGGGGAGCTGTTTTTT	CASRSGYTNTGELFF
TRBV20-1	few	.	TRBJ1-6	TGCAGTGCTATAGGGGGGGCGGACCCACCCCTCCACTTT	CSAIGGADPPLHF
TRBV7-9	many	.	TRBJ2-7	TGTGCCAGCAGCCCCAGCAGTCGGCAGTACTTC	CASSPSSRQYF
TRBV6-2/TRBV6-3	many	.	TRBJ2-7	TGTGCCAGCAGAATCCAGGGGGGAGAAGGCTACTACGAGCAGTACTTC	CASRIQGGEGYYEQYF
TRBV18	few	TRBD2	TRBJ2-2	TGTGCCAGCTCACCACAACTAGCGGACACCGGGGAGCTGTTTTTT	CASSPQLADTGELFF
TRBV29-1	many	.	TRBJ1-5	TGCAGCGTTAAGTGGGGATTGGGCAATCAGCCCCAGCATTTT	CSVKWGLGNQPQHF
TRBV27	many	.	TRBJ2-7	TGTGCCAGCAGTTACTCGTATACCTCCTACGAGCAGTACTTC	CASSYSYTSYEQYF
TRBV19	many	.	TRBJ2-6	TGTGCCAGTAGTATCGGAAGGACTGGGGCCAACGTCCTGACTTTC	CASSIGRTGANVLTF
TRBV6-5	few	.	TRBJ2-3	TGTGCCAGCAGTTTTGCGGGGACATTTATAGGAGATACGCAGTATTTT	CASSFAGTFIGDTQYF
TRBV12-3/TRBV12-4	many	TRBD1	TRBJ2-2	TGTGCCAGCAGTTTACGACAGGGGAACACCGGGGAGCTGTTTTTT	CASSLRQGNTGELFF
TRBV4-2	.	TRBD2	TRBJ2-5	TGTGCCAGCAGCCAACCGGGGGGGGAGGAGACCCAGTACTTC	CASSQPGGEETQYF
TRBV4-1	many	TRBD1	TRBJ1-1	TGCGCCAGCAGCCAAGAGGGACAGGGGTTGAACACTGAAGCTTTCTTT	CASSQEGQGLNTEAFF
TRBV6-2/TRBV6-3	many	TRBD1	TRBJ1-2	TGTGCCAGCAACCTCAGGGGGTATGGCTACACCTTC	CASNLRGYGYTF
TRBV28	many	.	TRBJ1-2	TGTGCCAGCAGTTTCACGAGGGGGGGTAACTATGGCTACACCTTC	CASSFTRGGNYGYTF
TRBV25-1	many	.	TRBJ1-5	TGTGCCAGCCAGGGAGGTGTCAATCAGCCCCAGCATTTT	CASQGGVNQPQHF
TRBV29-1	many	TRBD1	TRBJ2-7	TGCAGCGTTGGAGTCCAGGGGGCTGGCGAGCAGTACTTC	CSVGVQGAGEQYF